This TCR beta chain stems from a study of cytomegalovirus exposure and HLA in healthy donors. Broader study findings: Immune exposure information comprised only CMV serostatus. Certain indistinguishable V segments, among them TRBV6-2 and TRBV6-3, were excluded. Analyses of presence/absence relied on an assumption of roughly uniform sequencing depth across donors. Versus the approximately 720-donor mean, an Asian-associated ancestry cluster reportedly showed fewer N-insertions in a later analysis.

Regarding this clone: The antigen remains unidentified.

Unmatched junction bases numbered 12, after V lost 4 bases and J lost 5 bases. This CDR3 is 17 amino acids long. CDR1 and CDR2 (germline): MGHDK, SYGVNS. PCR amplification relied on 60 Vbeta primers (plus 13 Jbeta primers). The protocol was immunoSEQ multiplex PCR, while the TCRdb copy is restricted to in-frame clones and leaves out a portion. The sample has 150,000 to 200,000 clones; roughly 80% are singletons. This chain uses TRBV25-1 with TRBJ1-4, with 8 bases that match TRBD1. This receptor was taken from a man aged 55 to 70 in good health and CMV-seronegative. Sample: PBMCs. CDR3 DNA sequence: TGTGCCAGCAGTGGGAGAGGGACAGGAAAATGGAATGAAAAACTGTTTTTT. Amino acid sequence: CASSGRGTGKWNEKLFF. Looking up the rest from reference TRBV25-1 and TRBJ1-4 gives the full variable domain: EADIYQTPRYLVIGTGKKITLECSQTMGHDKMYWYQQDPGMELHLIHYSYGVNSTEKGDLSSESTVSRIRTEHFPLTLESARPSHTSQYLCASSGRGTGKWNEKLFFGSGTQLSVL.